This T cell receptor beta chain derives from a study of metastatic and nonmetastatic thyroid tumors (dated by TCRdb to 2019 to 2021). Broadly, across the study: The researchers compared repertoires between peripheral blood samples and tumor or nodule tissue samples from patients with malignant or benign thyroid disease. What the study reported, not specific to this receptor: In both blood and tumor samples, TCR beta diversity was reported to be significantly higher in malignant tumors than in benign nodules.

The library came from PCR. The sequencer was an Illumina HiSeq 4000. High-throughput sequencing was used to profile the CDR3 region of the TCR beta-chain in every patient. Per the original workflow: The researchers built a classifier to tell apart papillary thyroid cancer patients with distant metastasis, based on CDR3 differences among clinicopathological groups. The Shannon index was used to assess repertoire diversity, and the Morisita-Horn index was used to assess tumor-blood repertoire similarity. TCRdb handled the public reads itself, with Q25 trimming in fastp and clone calling in MiXCR, and kept productive beta chains. TCRdb's processing, not the authors' own work, is the source of the V and J calls. The sample contains about 15,000 clones, around 20% of them found a single time. The ten largest clones represent approximately 15% of the sample. This clone came up many times. Its antigen has not been determined. No base-level quality is on record; no much larger clone is a single base apart.

V has 0 bases trimmed and J has 2 bases trimmed; junction bases matching no gene number 9. Per the germline V gene, LGHNA is the CDR1 and YNFKEQ is the CDR2. The CDR3 has 18 amino acids, counting the end cysteine and phenylalanine. CDR3 DNA is the only sequence kept; it has 54 bases, read in frame from the first base. None of the patients had been given any treatment before thyroid surgery. The study retrospectively analysed patient clinical samples collected from about 2012 to 2019 using T-cell receptor beta sequencing. The source material was blood. The clonotype comes from a female donor with papillary thyroid cancer or a benign thyroid nodule (not recorded which). Some clones in this sample may be carry-over from other donors' samples. The chain is encoded by TRBV4-2 joined to TRBJ2-3; 9 of the junction bases match TRBD2. Read as DNA, the sequence is TGTGCCAGCAGCCAAGATGCCGACCCTAGCGGGGTCACAGATACGCAGTATTTT. Its protein reads: CASSQDADPSGVTDTQYF.